The present T cell receptor (beta chain) was sequenced within a study of T cells after posttransplantation cyclophosphamide. The count of this clone is one. Germline CDR1 is LGHNT and CDR2 is FRNRAP. V shed 0 bases and J shed 0 bases, with 16 bases lying between them. The CDR3 runs 18 residues. Treatment was busulfan-fludarabine conditioning, a marrow graft, and cyclophosphamide on days +3 and +4. Method: immunoSEQ multiplex PCR; TCRdb's copy keeps in-frame clones and lacks some. This sample has around 40,000 clones, with less than 95% found just once. The sequence came from a male patient between 60 and 69 years old who received an allogeneic stem cell transplant from a related donor and was CMV-positive. Some T cells may be graft donor cells. The specimen comprised PBMCs, sampled about 64 days after allogeneic stem cell transplant with posttransplant cyclophosphamide. V usage is TRBV12-5 and J usage is TRBJ2-3, with D maybe TRBD1 (6 bases). The CDR3 DNA is TGTGCTAGTGGTTTGGTATCAGATGGACAGCCAAGCACAGATACGCAGTATTTT. It codes for CASGLVSDGQPSTDTQYF.